The sequence of this T cell receptor (beta chain) was determined in a study of OX40 agonist ivuxolimab in advanced cancers. Turning to the overall study: Ivuxolimab, which targeted the costimulatory receptor OX40 (CD134), was an agonistic, fully human IgG2 monoclonal antibody. Prior anti-PD-1, anti-PD-L1 or anti-CTLA-4 therapy was permitted, and about two fifths of dose-escalation patients had received checkpoint inhibitors. Partial responses occurred in three dose-escalation patients: two with cutaneous melanoma and one with hepatocellular carcinoma. Intravenous ivuxolimab was administered to patients every 2 weeks at six dose levels: 0.01, 0.1, 0.3, 1.5, 3 and 10 mg/kg. A male proportion of 82.7% and a mean age of about 60 years, ranging from roughly 23 to 85, were recorded for the dose-escalation cohort. The paper covers the monotherapy dose-escalation part of the phase I ivuxolimab trial, which included N of about 56 patients. Among the approximately 54 dose-escalation patients, some 20 had hepatocellular carcinoma, 15 or so melanoma, 9 renal cell carcinoma and 9 head and neck cancer. The point of sequencing TCRbeta in the periphery was to test whether ivuxolimab changed TCR sequence diversity and drove clonal T-cell expansion.

Patients with autoimmune disease history or receiving systemic immunosuppression were excluded from the trial. Peripheral blood for TCR sequencing was drawn from every dose cohort at baseline, at cycle 4 day 1 and at cycle 7 day 1. The samples were taken from a phase I, first-in-human, multicenter, open-label dose-escalation trial of ivuxolimab. The trial enrolled adults with locally advanced or metastatic head and neck squamous cell, hepatocellular, melanoma or renal cell carcinoma. Before TCR sequencing, CD4+ T cells and CD8+ T cells were sorted from peripheral blood as separate populations. On this clone: The antigen it recognizes is unknown. Qualities for individual bases were not recorded, and no much larger clone is one base off.

V is cut by 5 bases and J by 0 bases, and the space between the germline ends is 11 bases. Taken from the germline V gene, the CDR1 and CDR2 loops are SGHTA and FQGNSA. CDR3 length: 16 amino acids, cysteine to phenylalanine. The sequence is cut down to CDR3 DNA, 48 bases in frame from base 1. Genomic DNA was isolated from the sorted cells so that the TCRbeta CDR3 region could be sequenced. The immunoSEQ Assay was used for sequencing of TCRbeta CDR3 regions. Entries here come from immuneACCESS through TCRdb and include only in-frame sequences with V and J called. Some clones fail to appear in such tables; in the studies checked, an unresolved V gene covers under half of the shortfall, and the cause of the remainder is unknown. Recorded for this sample are more than 70,000 clones; nearly 90% of them occurred a single time. 9.5% to 12% of the sample belongs to the ten largest clones. Study-wide conclusions, independent of this receptor: At doses from 0.1 to 3.0 mg/kg, clonal expansion was seen in both CD4+ and CD8+ blood T cells between baseline and week 6. The antigen specificity of the clonally expanded peripheral T cells was not determined. Partial responders in the 0.1-3.0 mg/kg groups had among the lowest normalized peripheral clonal expansion, especially among CD8+ T cells. After ivuxolimab, CD8+ T cells had more expanded clones than CD4+ T cells on average. Low levels of normalized T-cell clonal expansion were also seen in some nonresponding patients.

Material: CD4+ or CD8+ T cells sorted from blood, obtained in a trial of the OX40 agonist ivuxolimab. The receptor chain draws on TRBV7-2 and TRBJ2-6; a tentative D match to TRBD1 spans 5 bases. This clonotype was obtained from an adult with an advanced solid tumor such as melanoma, head and neck, liver or kidney cancer. The nucleotide sequence is TGTGCCAGCAGCCTTGAAGGGGCCTCTGGGGCCAACGTCCTGACTTTC. This sequence encodes CASSLEGASGANVLTF.